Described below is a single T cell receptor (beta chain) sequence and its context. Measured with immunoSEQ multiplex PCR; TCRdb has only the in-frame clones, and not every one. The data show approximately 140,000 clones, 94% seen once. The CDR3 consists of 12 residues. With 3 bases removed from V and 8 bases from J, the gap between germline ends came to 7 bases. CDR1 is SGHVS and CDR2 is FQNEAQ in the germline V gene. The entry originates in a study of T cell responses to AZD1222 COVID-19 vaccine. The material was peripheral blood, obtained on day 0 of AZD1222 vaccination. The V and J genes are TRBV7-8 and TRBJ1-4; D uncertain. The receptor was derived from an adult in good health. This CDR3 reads CASSFNLEKLFF. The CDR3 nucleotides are TGTGCCAGCAGCTTTAATCTGGAAAAACTGTTTTTT.